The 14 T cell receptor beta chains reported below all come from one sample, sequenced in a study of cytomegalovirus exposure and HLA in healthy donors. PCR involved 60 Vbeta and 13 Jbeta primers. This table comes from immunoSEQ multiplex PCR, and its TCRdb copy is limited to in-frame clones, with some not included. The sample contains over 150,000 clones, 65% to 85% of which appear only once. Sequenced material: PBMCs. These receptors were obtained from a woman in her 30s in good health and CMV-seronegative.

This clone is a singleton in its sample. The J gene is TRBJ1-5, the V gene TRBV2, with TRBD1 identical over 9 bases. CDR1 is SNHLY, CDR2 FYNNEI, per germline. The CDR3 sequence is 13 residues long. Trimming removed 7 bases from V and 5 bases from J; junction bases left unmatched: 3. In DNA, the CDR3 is TGTGCCAGCATGGGACAGGGAGATCAGCCCCAGCATTTT. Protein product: CASMGQGDQPQHF.

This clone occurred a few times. In DNA, the CDR3 is TGCGCCAGCAGCTACGGGGGGACTAGCGGGAGCGGGATAGAGACCCAGTACTTC. Its protein is CASSYGGTSGSGIETQYF. The gene calls are TRBV5-1 and TRBJ2-5; 14 bases agree with TRBD2. This CDR3 region has 18 residues. Germline CDR1 is SGHRS and CDR2 is YFSETQ. J was trimmed by 4 bases and V by 3 bases; bases with no gene match: 11.

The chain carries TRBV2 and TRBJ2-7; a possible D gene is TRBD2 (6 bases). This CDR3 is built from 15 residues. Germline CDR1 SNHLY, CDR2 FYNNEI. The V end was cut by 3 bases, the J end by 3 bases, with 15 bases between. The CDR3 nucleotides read TGTGCCAGCAGTGATCTTGCCCCCGGGAGCTACGAGCAGTACTTC. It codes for CASSDLAPGSYEQYF.

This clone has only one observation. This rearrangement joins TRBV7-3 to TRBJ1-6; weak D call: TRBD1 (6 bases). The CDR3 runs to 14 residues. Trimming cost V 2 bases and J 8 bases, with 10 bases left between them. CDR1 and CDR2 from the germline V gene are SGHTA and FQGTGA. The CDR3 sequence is CASSLQGHYSPLHF. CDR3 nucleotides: TGTGCCAGCAGCTTACAGGGACACTATTCACCCCTCCACTTT.

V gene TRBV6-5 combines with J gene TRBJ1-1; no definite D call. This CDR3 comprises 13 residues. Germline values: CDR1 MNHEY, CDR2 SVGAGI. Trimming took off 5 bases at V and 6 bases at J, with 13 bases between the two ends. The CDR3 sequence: CASSARVNAEAFF. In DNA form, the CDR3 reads TGTGCCAGCAGTGCCCGAGTAAACGCTGAAGCTTTCTTT.

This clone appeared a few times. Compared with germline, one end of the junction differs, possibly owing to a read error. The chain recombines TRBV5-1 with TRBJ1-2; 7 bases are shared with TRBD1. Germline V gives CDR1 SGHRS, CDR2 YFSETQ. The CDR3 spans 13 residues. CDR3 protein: CASSLEGGGGYPF. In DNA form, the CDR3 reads TGCGCCAGCAGCTTGGAAGGGGGCGGAGGCTACCCCTTC.

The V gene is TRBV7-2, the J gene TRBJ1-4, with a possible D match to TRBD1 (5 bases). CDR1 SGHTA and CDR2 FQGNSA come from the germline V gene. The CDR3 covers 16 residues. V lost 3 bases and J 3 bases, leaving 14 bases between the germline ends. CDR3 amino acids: CASSFRRVWANEKLFF. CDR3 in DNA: TGTGCCAGCAGCTTCCGCAGGGTGTGGGCTAATGAAAAACTGTTTTTT. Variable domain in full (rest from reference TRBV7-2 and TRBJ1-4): GAGVSQSPSNKVTEKGKDVELRCDPISGHTALYWYRQSLGQGLEFLIYFQGNSAPDKSGLPSDRFSAERTGGSVSTLTIQRTQQEDSAVYLCASSFRRVWANEKLFFGSGTQLSVL.

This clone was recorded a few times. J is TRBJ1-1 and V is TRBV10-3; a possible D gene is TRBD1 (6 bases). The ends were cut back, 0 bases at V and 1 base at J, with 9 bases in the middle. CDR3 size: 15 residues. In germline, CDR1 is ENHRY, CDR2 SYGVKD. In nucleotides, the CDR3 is TGTGCCATCAGTGAGTCGCAGGGGTGGAACACTGAAGCTTTCTTT. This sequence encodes CAISESQGWNTEAFF.

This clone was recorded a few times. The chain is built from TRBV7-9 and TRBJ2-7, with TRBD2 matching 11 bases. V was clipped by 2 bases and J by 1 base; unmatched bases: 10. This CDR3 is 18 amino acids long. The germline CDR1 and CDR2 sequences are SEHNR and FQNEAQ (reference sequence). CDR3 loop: CASSLSSGGPSTSYEQYF. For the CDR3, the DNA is TGTGCCAGCAGCTTATCTAGCGGGGGGCCCTCCACATCCTACGAGCAGTACTTC.

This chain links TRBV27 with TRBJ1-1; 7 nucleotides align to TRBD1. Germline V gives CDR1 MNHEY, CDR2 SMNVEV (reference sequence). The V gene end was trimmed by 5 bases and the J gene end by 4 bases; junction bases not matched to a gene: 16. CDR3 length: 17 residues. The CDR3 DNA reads TGTGCCAGCAGTCGACAGGGATTCAGTGTTCTCGCCACTGAAGCTTTCTTT. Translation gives CASSRQGFSVLATEAFF.

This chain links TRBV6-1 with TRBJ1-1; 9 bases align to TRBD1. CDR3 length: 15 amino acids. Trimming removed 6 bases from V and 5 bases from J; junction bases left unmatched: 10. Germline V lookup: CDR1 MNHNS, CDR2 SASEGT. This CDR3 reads CASSITGGKSTEAFF. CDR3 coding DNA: TGTGCCAGCAGCATAACAGGGGGCAAGTCTACTGAAGCTTTCTTT.

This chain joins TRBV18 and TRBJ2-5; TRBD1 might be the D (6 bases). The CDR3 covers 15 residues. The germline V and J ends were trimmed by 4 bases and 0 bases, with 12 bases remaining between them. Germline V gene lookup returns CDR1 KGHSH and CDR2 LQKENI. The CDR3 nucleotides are TGTGCCAGCTCACAAACACAGGGCTACCAAGAGACCCAGTACTTC. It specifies CASSQTQGYQETQYF.

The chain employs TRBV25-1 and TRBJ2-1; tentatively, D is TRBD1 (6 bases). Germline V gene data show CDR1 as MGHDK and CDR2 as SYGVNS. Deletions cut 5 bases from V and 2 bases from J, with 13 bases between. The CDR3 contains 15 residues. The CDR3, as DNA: TGTGCCAGCAGTCGAATCTCAGGGGCCTACAATGAGCAGTTCTTC. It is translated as CASSRISGAYNEQFF.

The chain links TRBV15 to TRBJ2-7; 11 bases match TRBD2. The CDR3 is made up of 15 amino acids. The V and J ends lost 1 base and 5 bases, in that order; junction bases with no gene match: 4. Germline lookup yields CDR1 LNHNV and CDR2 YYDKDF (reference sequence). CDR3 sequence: CATSRGTSGSHEQYF. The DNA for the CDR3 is TGTGCCACCAGCAGAGGTACTAGCGGGAGCCACGAGCAGTACTTC.